The 10 T cell receptor beta chains given below trace back to one sample, sequenced in a study of CD8+ T cells in alopecia areata. Described treatment: oral pan-JAK inhibitor, 5-10 mg twice daily. cDNA prepared by RNA extraction and subsequent reverse transcription served as the template for sequencing. Only in-frame clones appear in the TCRdb table, and some are missing; sequencing was by immunoSEQ multiplex PCR. The profile shows roughly 220,000 clones, approximately 38% of them singletons. Source: CD4+ T cells sorted from blood, taken around week 34, from a patient treated with tofacitinib. These receptors were collected from a human donor with alopecia areata.

The sample holds a few counts of this clone. The chain combines TRBV29-1 with TRBJ2-3; D uncertain. The V gene lost 4 bases and the J gene lost 0 bases, with 11 bases spanning the gap. Germline CDR1 is SQVTM and CDR2 is ANQGSEA. The CDR3 extends over 14 amino acids. CDR3 DNA sequence: TGCAGCGTTGTTCCGACGGGCAGCACAGATACGCAGTATTTT. Protein product: CSVVPTGSTDTQYF.

The chain has TRBV30 and TRBJ1-5; D possibly corresponds to TRBD1 (5 bases). CDR3 length equals 16 residues. The germline CDR1 and CDR2 sequences are GTSNPN and SVGIG (reference sequence). V was pared by 2 bases and J by 0 bases, with 14 bases between. CDR3 DNA sequence: TGTGCCTGGAGTCCGGGACCCAGATATAGCAATCAGCCCCAGCATTTT. Translation: CAWSPGPRYSNQPQHF. Together with reference TRBV30 and TRBJ1-5, the CDR3 gives the full variable domain: SQTIHQWPATLVQPVGSPLSLECTVEGTSNPNLYWYRQAAGRGLQLLFYSVGIGQISSEVPQNLSASRPQDRQFILSSKKLLLSDSGFYLCAWSPGPRYSNQPQHFGDGTRLSIL.

The rearrangement joins TRBV18 to TRBJ1-5; 7 positions agree with TRBD1. The CDR3 is 16 amino acids. The germline V gene encodes CDR1 KGHSH and CDR2 LQKENI. The V segment lost 5 bases and the J segment 2 bases; nucleotides outside the gene matches: 9. CDR3 sequence: CASSAYRGDGNQPQHF. CDR3 DNA: TGTGCCAGCTCAGCATACAGGGGCGACGGCAATCAGCCCCAGCATTTT.

The chain couples TRBV29-1 to TRBJ2-3; 10 bases line up with TRBD2. The germline V gene has CDR1 SQVTM and CDR2 ANQGSEA. This CDR3 region has 15 residues. Trimming at V came to 7 bases and at J to 6 bases, leaving 13 bases not matched to a gene. This CDR3 is CSGSLKRGGSDTQYF. In DNA, the CDR3 is TGCAGCGGCTCCTTAAAGCGGGGGGGCTCGGATACGCAGTATTTT.

This clone appeared a few times. The genes are TRBV28 and TRBJ2-1; 8 bases match TRBD2. Germline CDR1 reads MDHEN; CDR2 reads SYDVKM. This CDR3 is 14 amino acids long. Trimming cost V 8 bases and J 7 bases; bases outside gene matches: 10. CDR3 nucleotides: TGTGCCAGCCACACTAGCGGCACGTGGAATGAGCAGTTCTTC. Its translation: CASHTSGTWNEQFF.

This clone was picked up a small number of times. The chain has TRBV30 and TRBJ2-1, with 9 bases matching TRBD2. The CDR3 covers 15 residues. Germline CDR1 GTSNPN, CDR2 SVGIG (reference sequence). V gave up 0 bases and J gave up 8 bases; unmatched junction bases: 8. The CDR3 region is CAWSVWASGTDEQFF. The CDR3 nucleotides read TGTGCCTGGAGTGTCTGGGCTAGCGGGACCGATGAGCAGTTCTTC.

This clone occurred a few times. This chain connects TRBV5-6 to TRBJ1-4; 8 positions match TRBD1. V trimming: 4 bases; J trimming: 8 bases; junction bases outside the gene matches: 10. CDR3 length: 15 amino acids. CDR1 is SGHDT and CDR2 is YYEEEE in the germline V gene. CDR3 sequence reads: CASSTADRAREKLFF. CDR3 DNA: TGTGCCAGCAGCACTGCGGACAGGGCAAGGGAAAAACTGTTTTTT.

The rearrangement links TRBV6-5 to TRBJ2-7, with D perhaps matching TRBD1 (5 bases). Looked up from germline, CDR1 is MNHEY and CDR2 is SVGAGI. CDR3 length: 14 amino acids. V shed 5 bases and J shed 0 bases, with 11 bases lying between them. The DNA of the CDR3 is TGTGCCAGCAGTCCGACAGCTACCTCCTACGAGCAGTACTTC. Encoded protein: CASSPTATSYEQYF.

In the case of this clone: Other DNA sequences in this sample translate to the same CDR3. The rearrangement uses TRBV29-1 and TRBJ2-3; D might be TRBD1 (6 bases). CDR1 and CDR2 from the germline V gene are SQVTM and ANQGSEA. V was trimmed by 8 bases and J by 0 bases, leaving 18 bases between them. The CDR3 is made up of 15 amino acids. The CDR3 region is CSLSRTAASTDTQYF. The CDR3 DNA follows: TGCAGCCTCTCCCGGACAGCAGCTAGCACAGATACGCAGTATTTT.

The chain employs TRBV30 and TRBJ1-1; tentatively, D is TRBD1 (5 bases). The CDR3 is 14 amino acids. Trimming cost V 1 base and J 6 bases, with 15 bases left between them. CDR1 GTSNPN and CDR2 SVGIG come from the germline V gene (reference sequence). The CDR3 region has the DNA TGTGCCTGGAGTGAGGGACCCCGGCGGCCTGAAGCTTTCTTT. The encoded protein is CAWSEGPRRPEAFF.